This is a list of T cell receptor beta chains from one sample in a study of blood T cell repertoires in COVID-19. Here immunoSEQ multiplex PCR was the method, and the copy in TCRdb shows in-frame clones only, minus some. The sample lists a few hundred thousand clones; 82% were seen once. Sequencing used PBMCs or T cells enriched from blood (not recorded which). Receptor source: a woman aged 60 to 75 who had recovered from COVID-19. CDR3s include the opening cysteine and the closing phenylalanine or tryptophan. D genes are given only for firm matches. A row's size may be missing; if present it is once, few, many or a size class.

CATSRGTSGSPQLF	TGTGCCACCAGCAGAGGGACTAGCGGGAGTCCCCAACTCTTC	TRBV15	TRBJ2-7	14	TRBD2	-
CASSRTSGSTDTQYF	TGTGCCAGCAGTCGGACTAGCGGGAGCACAGATACGCAGTATTTT	TRBV2	TRBJ2-3	15	TRBD2	-
CASSYGQDLEQFF	TGTGCCAGCAGTTACGGACAGGACCTTGAGCAGTTCTTC	TRBV6-2/TRBV6-3	TRBJ2-1	13	TRBD1	-
CASSPSSGRAFNEQFF	TGTGCCAGCAGCCCAAGTAGCGGGAGGGCCTTCAATGAGCAGTTCTTC	TRBV3-1/TRBV3-2	TRBJ2-1	16	TRBD2	-
CASSLGLAGGGDTQYF	TGTGCCAGCAGCCTAGGACTAGCGGGAGGAGGGGATACGCAGTATTTT	TRBV27	TRBJ2-3	16	TRBD2	-
CASSDWRQPQHF	TGTGCCAGCAGTGATTGGCGGCAGCCCCAGCATTTT	TRBV6-1	TRBJ1-5	12	-	few
CASFEGGASTEAFF	TGTGCCAGCTTCGAGGGGGGGGCGAGCACTGAAGCTTTCTTT	TRBV18	TRBJ1-1	14	-	-
CASSDSIRGSLYNEQFF	TGTGCCAGCAGTGACTCGATCAGGGGCAGTCTCTACAATGAGCAGTTCTTC	TRBV6-4	TRBJ2-1	17	-	-
CASSEDGRGQPQHF	TGTGCCAGCAGTGAAGATGGTAGGGGTCAGCCCCAGCATTTT	TRBV2	TRBJ1-5	14	-	once
CASSHLGLISNQPQHF	TGCGCCAGCAGTCACCTAGGACTGATTAGCAATCAGCCCCAGCATTTT	TRBV23-1	TRBJ1-5	16	-	-
CASSQVLRSYNEQFF	TGTGCCAGCAGCCAAGTTCTGAGGTCCTACAATGAGCAGTTCTTC	TRBV3-1/TRBV3-2	TRBJ2-1	15	-	-
CASSVWGDQPQHF	TGTGCCAGCAGCGTATGGGGGGATCAGCCCCAGCATTTT	TRBV9	TRBJ1-5	13	-	-
CASSLASPTVSTEAFF	TGTGCCAGCAGCTTAGCGTCCCCCACAGTTTCCACTGAAGCTTTCTTT	TRBV7-2	TRBJ1-1	16	-	-
CASSSRTSGSSYNEQFF	TGTGCCAGCAGCTCTCGGACTAGCGGGAGCTCCTACAATGAGCAGTTCTTC	TRBV11-2	TRBJ2-1	17	TRBD2	-
CASSLRTKRGGFTYEQYF	TGTGCCAGCAGCTTACGTACAAAGAGGGGAGGCTTTACCTACGAGCAGTACTTC	TRBV7-2	TRBJ2-7	18	-	-
CASSSDGRRGYGYTF	TGTGCCAGTAGTTCGGACGGCAGGAGGGGATATGGCTACACCTTC	TRBV19	TRBJ1-2	15	-	-
CASSPSAESRVPRSQETQYF	TGTGCCAGCAGCCCTTCCGCGGAGAGCCGAGTACCTCGATCCCAAGAGACCCAGTACTTC	TRBV3-1/TRBV3-2	TRBJ2-5	20	-	-
CSVERTGGTGETQYF	TGCAGCGTTGAAAGAACAGGGGGCACGGGAGAGACCCAGTACTTC	TRBV29-1	TRBJ2-5	15	TRBD1	-
CASGLVPGGRGWDNEQFF	TGTGCTAGTGGTTTGGTGCCAGGCGGGCGGGGTTGGGACAATGAGCAGTTCTTC	TRBV12-5	TRBJ2-1	18	-	-
CATSSSTGSGYTF	TGTGCCACCAGCTCGTCGACAGGGTCTGGCTACACCTTC	TRBV15	TRBJ1-2	13	TRBD1	-
CASSPQWGGAEAFF	TGTGCCAGCAGCCCCCAATGGGGAGGGGCTGAAGCTTTCTTT	TRBV11-2	TRBJ1-1	14	-	-
CATSDASRDRGENTEAFF	TGTGCCACCAGTGATGCGTCCCGGGACAGGGGCGAGAACACTGAAGCTTTCTTT	TRBV24-1	TRBJ1-1	18	TRBD1	-
CASSLRIRQSLQPQHF	TGTGCCAGCAGTCTACGAATCCGACAGAGCTTGCAGCCCCAGCATTTT	TRBV6-2/TRBV6-3	TRBJ1-5	16	-	few
CASSLPGQGNQPQHF	TGTGCCAGCAGTTTGCCCGGACAGGGGAATCAGCCCCAGCATTTT	TRBV28	TRBJ1-5	15	TRBD1	-
CAWSRGSTEAFF	TGTGCCTGGAGTAGGGGAAGCACTGAAGCTTTCTTT	TRBV30	TRBJ1-1	12	-	-
CASSSQTSSYEQYF	TGTGCCAGCAGCTCACAGACAAGCTCCTACGAGCAGTACTTC	TRBV7-2	TRBJ2-7	14	-	few
CASSQGSGYNEKLFF	TGCGCCAGCAGCCAAGGATCAGGCTATAATGAAAAACTGTTTTTT	TRBV4-3	TRBJ1-4	15	-	-